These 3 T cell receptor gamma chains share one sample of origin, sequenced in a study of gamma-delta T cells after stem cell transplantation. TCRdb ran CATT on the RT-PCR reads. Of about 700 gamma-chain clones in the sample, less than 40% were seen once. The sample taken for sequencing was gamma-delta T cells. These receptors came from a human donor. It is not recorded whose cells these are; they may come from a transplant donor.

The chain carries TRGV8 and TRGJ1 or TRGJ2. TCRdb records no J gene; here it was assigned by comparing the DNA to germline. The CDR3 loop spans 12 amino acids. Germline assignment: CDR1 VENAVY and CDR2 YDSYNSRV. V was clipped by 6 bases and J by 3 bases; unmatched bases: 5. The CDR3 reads CATWSPYYKKLF. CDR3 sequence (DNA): TGTGCCACCTGGTCGCCTTATTATAAGAAACTCTTT.

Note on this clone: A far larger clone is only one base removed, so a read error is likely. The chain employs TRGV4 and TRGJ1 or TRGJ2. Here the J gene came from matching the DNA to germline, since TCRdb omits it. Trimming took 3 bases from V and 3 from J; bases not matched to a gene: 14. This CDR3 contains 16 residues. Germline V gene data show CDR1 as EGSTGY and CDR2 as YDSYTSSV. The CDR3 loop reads CATWDNGIRSYYKKLF. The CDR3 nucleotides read TGTGCCACCTGGGATAACGGGATTCGGAGTTATTATAAGAAACTCTTT.

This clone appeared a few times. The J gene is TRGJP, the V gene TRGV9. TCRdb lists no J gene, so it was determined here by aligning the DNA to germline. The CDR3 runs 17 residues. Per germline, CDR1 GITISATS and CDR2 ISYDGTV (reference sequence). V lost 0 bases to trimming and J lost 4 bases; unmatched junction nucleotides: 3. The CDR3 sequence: CALWEVRQELGKKIKVF. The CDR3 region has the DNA TGTGCCTTGTGGGAGGTGCGACAAGAGTTGGGCAAAAAAATCAAGGTATTT.